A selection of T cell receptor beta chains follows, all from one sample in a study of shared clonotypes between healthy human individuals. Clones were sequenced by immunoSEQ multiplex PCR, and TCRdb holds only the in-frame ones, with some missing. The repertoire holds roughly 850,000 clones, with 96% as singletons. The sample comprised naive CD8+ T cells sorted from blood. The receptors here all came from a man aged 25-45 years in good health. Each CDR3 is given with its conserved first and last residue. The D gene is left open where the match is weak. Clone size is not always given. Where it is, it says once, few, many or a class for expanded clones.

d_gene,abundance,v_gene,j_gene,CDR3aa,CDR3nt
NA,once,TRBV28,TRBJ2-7,CASQGISYEQYF,TGTGCCAGCCAGGGCATCAGCTACGAGCAGTACTTC
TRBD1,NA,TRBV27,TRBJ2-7,CASSPAWGWTGGTTYEQYF,TGTGCCAGCAGTCCAGCGTGGGGGTGGACAGGGGGAACCACCTACGAGCAGTACTTC
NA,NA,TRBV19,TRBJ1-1,CASSMIGFGGTEAFF,TGTGCCAGTAGTATGATAGGGTTTGGTGGCACTGAAGCTTTCTTT
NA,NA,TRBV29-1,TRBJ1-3,CSVVRTDLSGNTIYF,TGCAGCGTTGTTCGCACAGACCTCTCTGGAAACACCATATATTTT
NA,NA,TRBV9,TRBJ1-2,CASRHGDGYTF,TGTGCCAGCAGACATGGGGACGGCTACACCTTC
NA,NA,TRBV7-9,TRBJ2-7,CASSPGFSYEQYF,TGTGCCAGCAGCCCAGGGTTTTCCTACGAGCAGTACTTC
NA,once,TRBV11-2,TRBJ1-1,CASSQGRPEAFF,TGTGCCAGCAGCCAGGGCCGACCTGAAGCTTTCTTT
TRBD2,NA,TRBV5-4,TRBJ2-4,CASSSSGRALNIQYF,TGTGCCAGCAGTTCGAGCGGGAGGGCCTTAAACATTCAGTACTTC
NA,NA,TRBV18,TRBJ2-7,CASSPRERAHSYEQYF,TGTGCCAGCTCACCACGAGAGCGGGCGCACTCCTACGAGCAGTACTTC
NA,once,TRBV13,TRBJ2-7,CASSPRGESSYEQYF,TGTGCCAGCAGCCCCCGCGGGGAGAGCTCCTACGAGCAGTACTTC
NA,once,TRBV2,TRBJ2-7,CASRGHEQYF,TGTGCCAGCAGGGGCCACGAGCAGTACTTC
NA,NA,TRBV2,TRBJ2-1,CASPSRTPGNEQFF,TGTGCCAGCCCATCAAGGACTCCGGGTAATGAGCAGTTCTTC
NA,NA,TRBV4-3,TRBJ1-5,CASSQGNGNQPQHF,TGCGCCAGCAGCCAAGGTAACGGGAATCAGCCCCAGCATTTT
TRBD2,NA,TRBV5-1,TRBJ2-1,CASSLGLAGEREQFF,TGCGCCAGCAGCTTGGGACTAGCGGGGGAGCGAGAGCAGTTCTTC
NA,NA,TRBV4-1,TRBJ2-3,CASSQGEGGRTDTQYF,TGCGCCAGCAGCCAGGGGGAGGGGGGCCGCACAGATACGCAGTATTTT
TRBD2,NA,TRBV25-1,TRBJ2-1,CASSEYGGGGSSYNEQFF,TGTGCCAGCAGTGAATATGGCGGGGGAGGCAGCTCCTACAATGAGCAGTTCTTC
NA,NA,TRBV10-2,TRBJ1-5,CASSDGVLEGQPQHF,TGCGCCAGCAGTGACGGGGTATTGGAAGGTCAGCCCCAGCATTTT
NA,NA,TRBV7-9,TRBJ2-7,CASSLAKETGRDSLYEQYF,TGTGCCAGCAGCTTAGCCAAGGAGACCGGCCGGGACTCGCTTTACGAGCAGTACTTC
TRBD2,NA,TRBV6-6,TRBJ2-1,CASSYSPGLQFF,TGTGCCAGCAGTTACTCTCCGGGACTACAGTTCTTC
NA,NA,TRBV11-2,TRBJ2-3,CASSSSRRGHADTQYF,TGTGCCAGCAGCTCCAGCAGGAGGGGACACGCAGATACGCAGTATTTT
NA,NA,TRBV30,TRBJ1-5,CAWGREDQNQPQHF,TGTGCCTGGGGCAGGGAAGATCAAAATCAGCCCCAGCATTTT
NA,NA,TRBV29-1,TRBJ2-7,CSVVWGRGGYEQYF,TGCAGCGTTGTTTGGGGGCGCGGTGGCTACGAGCAGTACTTC
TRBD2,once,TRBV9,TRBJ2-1,CASSPRSGREYNEQFF,TGTGCCAGCAGCCCACGTAGCGGGAGGGAATACAATGAGCAGTTCTTC
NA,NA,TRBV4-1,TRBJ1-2,CASRPDSTNYGYTF,TGCGCCAGCAGACCCGACAGTACTAACTATGGCTACACCTTC
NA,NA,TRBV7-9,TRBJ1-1,CASSSPTGQNTEAFF,TGTGCCAGCAGCTCACCGACAGGACAAAACACTGAAGCTTTCTTT
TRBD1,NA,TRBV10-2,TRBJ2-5,CASSEMTGEETQYF,TGCGCCAGCAGTGAGATGACAGGGGAAGAGACCCAGTACTTC
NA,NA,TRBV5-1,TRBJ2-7,CASSEDDIAYF,TGCGCCAGCAGTGAAGACGACATTGCGTACTTC
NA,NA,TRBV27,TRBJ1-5,CAAGNNQPQHF,TGTGCCGCAGGGAACAATCAGCCCCAGCATTTT
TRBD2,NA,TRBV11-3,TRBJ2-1,CASSLLAGGYEQFF,TGTGCCAGCAGCTTGTTAGCGGGAGGCTATGAGCAGTTCTTC
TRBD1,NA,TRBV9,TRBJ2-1,CASSGPGQGLYNEQFF,TGTGCCAGCAGCGGGCCGGGACAGGGGCTCTACAATGAGCAGTTCTTC
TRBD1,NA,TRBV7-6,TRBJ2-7,CASSHRGDYEQYF,TGTGCCAGCAGCCACAGGGGTGACTACGAGCAGTACTTC
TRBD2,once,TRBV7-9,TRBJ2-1,CASSEPSRAREGEQFF,TGTGCCAGCAGCGAACCATCTCGAGCCAGGGAGGGTGAGCAGTTCTTC
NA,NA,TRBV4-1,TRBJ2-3,CASRQVTSMADTQYF,TGCGCCAGCAGACAAGTAACTTCCATGGCAGATACGCAGTATTTT
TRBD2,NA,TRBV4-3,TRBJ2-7,CASSQLAGASSYEQYF,TGCGCCAGCAGCCAACTAGCGGGAGCGAGCTCCTACGAGCAGTACTTC
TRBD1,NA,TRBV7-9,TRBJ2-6,CASSFGTGNGANVLTF,TGTGCCAGCAGCTTCGGGACAGGGAATGGGGCCAACGTCCTGACTTTC
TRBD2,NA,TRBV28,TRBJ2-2,CASSPSGLVPDTGELFF,TGTGCCAGCAGCCCCTCGGGACTAGTTCCCGACACCGGGGAGCTGTTTTTT
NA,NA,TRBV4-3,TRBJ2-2,CASSQEFSDRVNTGELFF,TGCGCCAGCAGCCAAGAATTTTCGGACAGAGTTAACACCGGGGAGCTGTTTTTT
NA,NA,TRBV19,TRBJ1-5,CASSIGGNQPQHF,TGTGCCAGTAGTATTGGAGGAAATCAGCCCCAGCATTTT
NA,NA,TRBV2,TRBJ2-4,CAGKKGPLAKNIQYF,TGTGCCGGGAAGAAGGGACCTTTAGCCAAAAACATTCAGTACTTC
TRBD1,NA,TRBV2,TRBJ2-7,CASSGVQGDFEQYF,TGTGCCAGCAGTGGTGTACAGGGGGATTTCGAGCAGTACTTC
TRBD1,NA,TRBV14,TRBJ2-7,CASSQEGTGLYEQYF,TGTGCCAGCAGCCAAGAGGGGACAGGGCTGTACGAGCAGTACTTC
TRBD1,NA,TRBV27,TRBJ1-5,CASSFGTGNQPQHF,TGTGCCAGCAGTTTTGGGACAGGCAATCAGCCCCAGCATTTT
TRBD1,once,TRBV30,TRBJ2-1,CAWGTGAYNEQFF,TGTGCCTGGGGGACAGGGGCTTACAATGAGCAGTTCTTC
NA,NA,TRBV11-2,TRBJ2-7,CASSLLREVPYEQYF,TGTGCCAGCAGCTTACTGCGGGAAGTACCCTACGAGCAGTACTTC
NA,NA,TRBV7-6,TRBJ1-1,CASSLGSQGTEAFF,TGTGCCAGCAGCTTAGGCTCTCAGGGCACTGAAGCTTTCTTT